These 12 T cell receptor beta chains originate from one sample sequenced in a study of blood T cell repertoires in COVID-19. TCRdb's copy holds only in-frame clones and misses some; the assay was immunoSEQ multiplex PCR. The sample carries some 48,000 clones, roughly nine tenths recorded once. The sample consisted of peripheral blood. The receptor set was obtained from a man in his 70s with active COVID-19.

The chain is built from TRBV6-1 and TRBJ2-6, with 8 bases aligning to TRBD2. The CDR3 sequence is 16 residues long. Germline assignment: CDR1 MNHNS and CDR2 SASEGT. Trimming cost V 2 bases and J 4 bases; bases outside gene matches: 4. The CDR3 region has the DNA TGTGCCAGCAGTGAATCGGGGGGGACCGGGGCCAACGTCCTGACTTTC. Its translation: CASSESGGTGANVLTF.

This chain links TRBV11-2 with TRBJ1-5; unclear D gene. The CDR3 length is 17 residues. Trimming removed 4 bases from V and 0 bases from J, with 16 bases in between. Germline loops: CDR1 SGHAT, CDR2 FQNNGV. In DNA form, the CDR3 reads TGTGCCAGCAGCTCAGAGGTGGGCAGATATAGCAATCAGCCCCAGCATTTT. As protein: CASSSEVGRYSNQPQHF.

This sequence joins TRBV27 and TRBJ1-2; 7 bases match TRBD1. Looked up from germline, CDR1 is MNHEY and CDR2 is SMNVEV (reference sequence). The CDR3 sequence is 12 residues long. V trimming: 6 bases; J trimming: 6 bases; junction bases outside the gene matches: 4. This CDR3 is CASRTDRDGYTF. The CDR3 DNA sequence: TGTGCCAGCAGAACCGACAGGGATGGCTACACCTTC.

The chain links TRBV4-2 to TRBJ1-4; D call uncertain. Germline V gives CDR1 LGHNA, CDR2 YNFKEQ. CDR3 length: 16 residues. V was pared by 2 bases and J by 0 bases, with 10 bases between. As DNA, the CDR3 is TGTGCCAGCAGCCAATCCTCGGTTGCAACTAATGAAAAACTGTTTTTT. Its translation is CASSQSSVATNEKLFF.

This chain joins TRBV7-2 and TRBJ2-1; 8 nucleotides line up with TRBD2. With V trimmed by 5 bases and J by 4 bases, 10 bases remained unmatched. This CDR3 is built from 16 residues. Germline values: CDR1 SGHTA, CDR2 FQGNSA. The CDR3 DNA is TGTGCCAGCAGCCCTCGTAGACTAGCGTTGTACAATGAGCAGTTCTTC. Encoded protein: CASSPRRLALYNEQFF.

This clone has a handful of counts. The rearrangement uses TRBV11-3 and TRBJ2-7, with 9 bases aligning to TRBD1. The CDR3 is 12 residues long. Germline loops: CDR1 SGHNT, CDR2 YENEEA. Losses at the gene ends were 5 bases for V and 4 bases for J; bases not matched to a gene: 0. The CDR3 reads CASSGTGYEQYF. The CDR3 region has the DNA TGTGCCAGCAGCGGGACAGGGTACGAGCAGTACTTC. Full variable domain (outside the CDR3, taken from reference TRBV11-3 and TRBJ2-7): EAGVVQSPRYKIIEKKQPVAFWCNPISGHNTLYWYLQNLGQGPELLIRYENEEAVDDSQLPKDRFSAERLKGVDSTLKIQPAELGDSAVYLCASSGTGYEQYFGPGTRLTVT.

The chain employs TRBV5-4 and TRBJ2-7; the match to TRBD2 covers 10 bases. The CDR3 has 15 residues. CDR1 is SGHNT, CDR2 YYREEE, per germline (reference sequence). The V gene end was trimmed by 0 bases and the J gene end by 2 bases; junction bases not matched to a gene: 2. The CDR3 DNA follows: TGTGCCAGCAGCTTGGGGCTAGCGGGAGCCTACGAGCAGTACTTC. This sequence encodes CASSLGLAGAYEQYF.

The V call is TRBV3-1 (or the pseudogene TRBV3-2), the J call TRBJ2-1; D remains unclear. There are 15 residues in the CDR3. V lost 0 bases, J lost 9 bases, and 15 bases lay in between. Germline CDR1 LGHDT, CDR2 YNNKEL (reference sequence). The CDR3 sequence: CASSQDSTVRSEQFF. The CDR3 nucleotides are TGTGCCAGCAGCCAAGATTCTACGGTGAGGAGTGAGCAGTTCTTC.

The gene calls are TRBV3-1 (or the pseudogene TRBV3-2) and TRBJ1-5; D is uncertain. This CDR3 comprises 14 residues. Per the germline V gene, CDR1 is LGHDT and CDR2 is YNNKEL (reference sequence). V was cut by 4 bases and J by 0 bases, with 7 bases left in between. CDR3 protein: CASSLSFSNQPQHF. CDR3 bases: TGTGCCAGCAGCCTCAGTTTTAGCAATCAGCCCCAGCATTTT.

This chain links TRBV5-1 with TRBJ1-6, with 8 positions matching TRBD1. CDR1 and CDR2 (germline): SGHRS, YFSETQ. The V segment lost 6 bases and the J segment 10 bases; nucleotides outside the gene matches: 6. The CDR3 spans 13 residues. CDR3 protein: CASKDREDSPLHF. The CDR3, as DNA: TGCGCCAGCAAGGACAGGGAGGACTCACCCCTCCACTTT.

The genes are TRBV9 and TRBJ1-4; D is unresolved. CDR3 length equals 14 residues. Trimming removed 4 bases at V and 7 bases at J, with 14 bases between. CDR1 is SGDLS and CDR2 is YYNGEE in the germline V gene. Here the CDR3 DNA reads TGTGCCAGCAGCCGGAAGGTGGGAGGTGAAAAACTGTTTTTT. This codes for CASSRKVGGEKLFF.

The V gene is TRBV27, the J gene TRBJ2-1, with TRBD1 as a possible D gene (6 bases). Trimming left V 1 base short and J 0 bases short, with 10 bases between. Germline V lookup: CDR1 MNHEY, CDR2 SMNVEV (reference sequence). The CDR3 is 16 residues long. The CDR3 loop is CASSLLDSSSYNEQFF. The CDR3 DNA reads TGTGCCAGCAGTTTATTGGACAGTAGCTCCTACAATGAGCAGTTCTTC.